A single count supports the clone carrying this TCR beta chain. This entry is derived from a study of shared clonotypes between healthy human individuals. Clones were sequenced by immunoSEQ multiplex PCR, and TCRdb holds only the in-frame ones, with some missing. The sample consists of 1,500,000 or so clones, about 98.5% of them appearing once. The CDR3 consists of 14 residues. Trimming pared 4 bases from V and 3 bases from J, leaving 12 bases between. Germline V gene sequence: CDR1 MNHNS, CDR2 SASEGT. This chain connects TRBV6-1 to TRBJ2-5; D is ambiguous. The TCR originated in a young man in good health. Sequencing was done on a sample of naive CD4+ T cells sorted from blood. Specified subset: CD45RA+ positively selected. The CDR3 region has the DNA TGTGCCAGCAGTGCCTTGGGCAATAAAGAGACCCAGTACTTC. This codes for CASSALGNKETQYF.